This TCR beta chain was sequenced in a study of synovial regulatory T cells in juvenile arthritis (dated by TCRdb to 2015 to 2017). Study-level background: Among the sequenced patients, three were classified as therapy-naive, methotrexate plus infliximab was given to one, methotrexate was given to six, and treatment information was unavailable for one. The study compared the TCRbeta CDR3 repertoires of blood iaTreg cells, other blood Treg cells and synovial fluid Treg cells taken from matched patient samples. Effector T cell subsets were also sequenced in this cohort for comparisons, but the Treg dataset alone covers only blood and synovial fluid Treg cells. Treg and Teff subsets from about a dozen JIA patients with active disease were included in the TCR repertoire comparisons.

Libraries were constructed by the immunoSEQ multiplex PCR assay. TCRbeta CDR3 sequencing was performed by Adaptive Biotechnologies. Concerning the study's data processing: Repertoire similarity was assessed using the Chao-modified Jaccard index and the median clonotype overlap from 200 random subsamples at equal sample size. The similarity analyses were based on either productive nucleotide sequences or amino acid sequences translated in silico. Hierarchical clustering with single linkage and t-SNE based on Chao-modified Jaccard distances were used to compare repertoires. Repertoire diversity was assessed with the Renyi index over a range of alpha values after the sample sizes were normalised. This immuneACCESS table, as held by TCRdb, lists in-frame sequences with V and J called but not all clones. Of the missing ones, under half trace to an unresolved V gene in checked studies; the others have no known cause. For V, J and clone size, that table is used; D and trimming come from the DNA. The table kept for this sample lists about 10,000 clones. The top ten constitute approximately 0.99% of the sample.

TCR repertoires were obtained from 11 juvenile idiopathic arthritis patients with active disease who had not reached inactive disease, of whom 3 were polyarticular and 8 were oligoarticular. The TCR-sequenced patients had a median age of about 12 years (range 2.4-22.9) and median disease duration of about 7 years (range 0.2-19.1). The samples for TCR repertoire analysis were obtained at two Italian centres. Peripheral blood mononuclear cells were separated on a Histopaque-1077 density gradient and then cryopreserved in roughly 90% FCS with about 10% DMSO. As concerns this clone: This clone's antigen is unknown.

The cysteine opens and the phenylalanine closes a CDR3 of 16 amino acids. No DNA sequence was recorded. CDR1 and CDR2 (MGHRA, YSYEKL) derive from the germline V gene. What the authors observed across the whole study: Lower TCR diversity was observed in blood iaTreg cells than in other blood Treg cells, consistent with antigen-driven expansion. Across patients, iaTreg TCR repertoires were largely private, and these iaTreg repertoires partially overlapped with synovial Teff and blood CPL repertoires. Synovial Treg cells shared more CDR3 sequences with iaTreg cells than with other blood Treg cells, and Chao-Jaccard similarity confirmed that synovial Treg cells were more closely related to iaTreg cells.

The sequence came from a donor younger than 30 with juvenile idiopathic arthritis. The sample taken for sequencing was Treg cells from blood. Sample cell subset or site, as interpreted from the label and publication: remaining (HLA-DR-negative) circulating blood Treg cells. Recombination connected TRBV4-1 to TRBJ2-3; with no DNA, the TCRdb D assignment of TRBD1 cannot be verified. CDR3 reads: CASSQEEGAIPDTQYF.